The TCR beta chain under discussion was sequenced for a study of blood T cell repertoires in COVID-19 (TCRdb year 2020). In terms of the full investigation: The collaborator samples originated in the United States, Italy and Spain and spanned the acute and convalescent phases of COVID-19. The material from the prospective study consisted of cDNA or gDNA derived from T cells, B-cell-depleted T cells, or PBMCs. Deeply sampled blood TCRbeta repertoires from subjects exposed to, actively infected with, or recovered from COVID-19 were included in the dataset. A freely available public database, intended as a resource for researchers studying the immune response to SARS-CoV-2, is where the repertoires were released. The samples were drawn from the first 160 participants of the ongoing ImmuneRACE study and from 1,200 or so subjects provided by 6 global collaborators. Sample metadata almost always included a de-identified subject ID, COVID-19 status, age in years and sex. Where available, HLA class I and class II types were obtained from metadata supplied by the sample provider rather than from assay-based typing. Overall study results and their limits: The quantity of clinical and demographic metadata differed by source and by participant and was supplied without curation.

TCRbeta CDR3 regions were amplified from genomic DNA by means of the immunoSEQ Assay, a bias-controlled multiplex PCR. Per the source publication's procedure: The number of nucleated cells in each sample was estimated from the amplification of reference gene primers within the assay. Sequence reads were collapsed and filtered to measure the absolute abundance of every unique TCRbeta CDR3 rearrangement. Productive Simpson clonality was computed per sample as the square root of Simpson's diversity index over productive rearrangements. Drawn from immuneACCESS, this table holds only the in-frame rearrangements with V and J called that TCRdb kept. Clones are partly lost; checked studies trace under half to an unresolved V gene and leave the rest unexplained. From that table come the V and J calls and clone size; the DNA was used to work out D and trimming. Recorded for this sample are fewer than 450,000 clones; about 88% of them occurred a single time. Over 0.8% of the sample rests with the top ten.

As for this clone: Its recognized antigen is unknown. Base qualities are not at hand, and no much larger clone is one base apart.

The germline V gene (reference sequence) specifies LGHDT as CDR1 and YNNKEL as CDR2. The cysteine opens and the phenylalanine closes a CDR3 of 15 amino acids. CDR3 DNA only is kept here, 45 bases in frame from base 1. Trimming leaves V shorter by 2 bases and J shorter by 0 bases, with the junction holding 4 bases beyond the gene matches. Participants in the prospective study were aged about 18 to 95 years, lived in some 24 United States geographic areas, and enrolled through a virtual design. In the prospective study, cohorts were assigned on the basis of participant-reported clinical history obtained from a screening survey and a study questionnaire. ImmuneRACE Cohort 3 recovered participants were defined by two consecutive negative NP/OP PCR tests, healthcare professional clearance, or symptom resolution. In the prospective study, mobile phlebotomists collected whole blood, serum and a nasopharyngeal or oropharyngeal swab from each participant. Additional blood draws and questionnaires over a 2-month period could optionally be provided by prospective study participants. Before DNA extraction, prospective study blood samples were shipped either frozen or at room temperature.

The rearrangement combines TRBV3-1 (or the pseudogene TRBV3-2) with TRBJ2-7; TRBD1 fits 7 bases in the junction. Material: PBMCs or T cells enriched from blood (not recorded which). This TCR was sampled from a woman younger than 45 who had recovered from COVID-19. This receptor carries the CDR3 CASSQTRDSSYEQYF. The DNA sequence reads TGTGCCAGCAGCCAAACCCGGGACAGCTCCTACGAGCAGTACTTC.